These 24 T cell receptor beta chains were sequenced from one sample in a study of OX40 agonist ivuxolimab in advanced cancers. Generated by immunoSEQ multiplex PCR, the TCRdb table keeps only in-frame clones and is missing some. Of some 46,000 clones listed, about 90% are singletons. This specimen consisted of CD4+ or CD8+ T cells sorted from blood, obtained in a trial of the OX40 agonist ivuxolimab. These receptor sequences come from an adult with an advanced solid tumor such as melanoma, head and neck, liver or kidney cancer.

DNA for the CDR3: TGTGCCAGCAGTGGTCTCGGGACAGGGTTGTCCGAGCAGTACTTC. Translating gives CASSGLGTGLSEQYF. The chain links TRBV2 to TRBJ2-7; 9 nucleotides match TRBD1. The CDR3 runs 15 residues. The ends lost 4 bases at V and 6 bases at J; junction bases unmatched: 10. CDR1 is SNHLY and CDR2 is FYNNEI in the germline V gene.

This chain uses TRBV11-1 with TRBJ1-5; the D gene is possibly TRBD1 (6 bases). V was clipped by 0 bases and J by 5 bases, with 11 bases between them. The germline V gene encodes CDR1 SGHAT and CDR2 FQDESV (reference sequence). This CDR3 is 15 amino acids long. CDR3 in DNA: TGTGCCAGCAGCTTAGCCGGGGGCCCCGATCAGCCCCAGCATTTT. This codes for CASSLAGGPDQPQHF.

The V gene is TRBV7-8, the J gene TRBJ1-5; TRBD1 is a possible D gene (5 bases). Germline values: CDR1 SGHVS, CDR2 FQNEAQ. With 0 bases removed from V and 4 bases from J, the gap between germline ends came to 10 bases. The length of the CDR3 is 15 residues. CDR3 sequence reads: CASSLAGQDNQPQHF. The DNA of the CDR3 is TGTGCCAGCAGCTTAGCTGGACAAGATAATCAGCCCCAGCATTTT. Combining the CDR3 with reference TRBV7-8 and TRBJ1-5 gives the whole variable domain GAGVSQSPRYKVAKRGQDVALRCDPISGHVSLFWYQQALGQGPEFLTYFQNEAQLDKSGLPSDRFFAERPEGSVSTLKIQRTQQEDSAVYLCASSLAGQDNQPQHFGDGTRLSIL.

The rearrangement links TRBV4-3 to TRBJ1-2; 8 bases are shared with TRBD1. CDR3 length equals 15 residues. Looked up from germline, CDR1 is LGHNA and CDR2 is YSLEER. With V trimmed by 0 bases and J by 5 bases, 5 bases remained unmatched. The CDR3 sequence: CASSQDTGGYYGYTF. The CDR3 region has the DNA TGCGCCAGCAGCCAAGATACAGGGGGGTATTATGGCTACACCTTC.

The rearrangement uses TRBV30 and TRBJ2-7; TRBD1 aligns across 7 bases. The CDR3 totals 13 residues. Germline CDR1 and CDR2: GTSNPN and SVGIG (reference sequence). V trimming: 2 bases; J trimming: 4 bases; junction bases outside the gene matches: 5. CDR3 loop: CAWSSDRTYEQYF. CDR3 nucleotides: TGTGCCTGGAGTTCGGACAGGACATACGAGCAGTACTTC. Together with reference TRBV30 and TRBJ2-7, the CDR3 gives the full variable domain: SQTIHQWPATLVQPVGSPLSLECTVEGTSNPNLYWYRQAAGRGLQLLFYSVGIGQISSEVPQNLSASRPQDRQFILSSKKLLLSDSGFYLCAWSSDRTYEQYFGPGTRLTVT.

The gene calls are TRBV9 and TRBJ1-1; no firm D call. V lost 0 bases and J 1 base, leaving 4 bases between the germline ends. Germline V gives CDR1 SGDLS, CDR2 YYNGEE. The CDR3 totals 13 residues. CDR3 amino acids: CASSVAGNTEAFF. The CDR3, as DNA: TGTGCCAGCAGCGTAGCAGGGAACACTGAAGCTTTCTTT.

Here the CDR3 reads CATSDGSNYGYTF. CDR3 DNA: TGTGCCACCAGCGATGGGTCTAACTATGGCTACACCTTC. The chain recombines TRBV15 with TRBJ1-2; D is unresolved. The CDR3 is 13 residues long. V was shortened by 5 bases and J by 0 bases, with 7 bases between the two germline ends. CDR1 and CDR2 (germline): LNHNV, YYDKDF (reference sequence).

The chain is built from TRBV7-9 and TRBJ2-3; possibly TRBD1 for D (5 bases). The ends were cut back, 4 bases at V and 0 bases at J, with 14 bases in the middle. Germline V gives CDR1 SEHNR, CDR2 FQNEAQ (reference sequence). CDR3 length: 16 residues. The CDR3 sequence is CASSSPRGASTDTQYF. The DNA for the CDR3 is TGTGCCAGCAGCTCCCCCCGTGGGGCAAGCACAGATACGCAGTATTTT.

In nucleotides, the CDR3 is TGCGCCAGCAACCCACTAGGGGCGATAATGGAGACCCAGTACTTC. Protein sequence: CASNPLGAIMETQYF. The rearrangement uses TRBV5-1 and TRBJ2-5; D possibly matches TRBD1 or TRBD2 (5 bases each). V was cut by 6 bases and J by 5 bases, with 20 bases left in between. Germline V gene sequence: CDR1 SGHRS, CDR2 YFSETQ. The CDR3 is 15 amino acids.

This clone was recorded a few times. At the DNA level, this CDR3 is encoded by other sequences in the same sample as well. This sequence joins TRBV19 and TRBJ1-1, with D uncertain. This CDR3 has 12 residues. Germline loops: CDR1 LNHDA, CDR2 SQIVND (reference sequence). Trimming pared 1 base from V and 5 bases from J, leaving 5 bases between. The CDR3 loop reads CASSIGVTEAFF. DNA of the CDR3: TGTGCCAGTAGTATAGGGGTGACTGAAGCTTTCTTT.

The chain carries TRBV7-9 and TRBJ2-1, with no clear D. The CDR3 covers 13 residues. Per germline, CDR1 SEHNR and CDR2 FQNEAQ (reference sequence). Trimming stripped 0 bases from V and 8 bases from J, with 8 bases between. This chain's CDR3 is CASSLALWDEQFF. For the CDR3, the DNA is TGTGCCAGCAGCTTAGCGCTTTGGGATGAGCAGTTCTTC.

The chain employs TRBV5-5 and TRBJ2-3; D might be TRBD1 (6 bases). The ends were cut back, 1 base at V and 2 bases at J, with 17 bases in the middle. CDR3 length equals 17 residues. CDR1 and CDR2 from the germline V gene are SGHKS and YYEKEE (reference sequence). The CDR3 protein is CASSLIYNRVDTDTQYF. In DNA form, the CDR3 reads TGTGCCAGCAGCTTGATATATAACAGGGTCGACACAGATACGCAGTATTTT. Drawing the rest from reference TRBV5-5 and TRBJ2-3, the complete variable domain is DAGVTQSPTHLIKTRGQQVTLRCSPISGHKSVSWYQQVLGQGPQFIFQYYEKEERGRGNFPDRFSARQFPNYSSELNVNALLLGDSALYLCASSLIYNRVDTDTQYFGPGTRLTVL.

The chain uses TRBV30 and TRBJ2-1; D call uncertain. The CDR3 covers 13 residues. CDR1 and CDR2 (germline): GTSNPN, SVGIG (reference sequence). Trimming left V 1 base short and J 0 bases short, with 4 bases between. The CDR3 region is CAWSGSSYNEQFF. DNA of the CDR3: TGTGCCTGGAGTGGAAGCTCCTACAATGAGCAGTTCTTC.

The CDR3, as DNA: TGTGCCAGCAGCTTTAGGGACAGGGGACCCTACAATGAGCAGTTCTTC. This translates into CASSFRDRGPYNEQFF. This chain connects TRBV5-6 to TRBJ2-1, with 10 positions matching TRBD1. Per germline, CDR1 SGHDT and CDR2 YYEEEE. The CDR3 is 16 residues long. V gave up 2 bases and J gave up 2 bases; unmatched junction bases: 4.

The chain carries TRBV30 and TRBJ2-1; D unclear. V was shortened by 3 bases and J by 4 bases, with 10 bases between the two germline ends. The CDR3 runs to 13 residues. Germline-derived CDR1 and CDR2 are GTSNPN and SVGIG (reference sequence). The CDR3 spells CAWSTMRYNEQFF. In DNA, the CDR3 is TGTGCCTGGAGCACCATGAGGTACAATGAGCAGTTCTTC.

V gene TRBV7-9 combines with J gene TRBJ2-3; either TRBD1 or TRBD2 may supply D (7 bases each). The CDR3 extends over 17 amino acids. Germline CDR1 and CDR2: SEHNR and FQNEAQ (reference sequence). V was clipped by 5 bases and J by 2 bases, with 20 bases between them. The CDR3 is CASSTRGLERDTDTQYF. The CDR3 region has the DNA TGTGCCAGCAGCACCAGGGGGTTGGAGCGGGACACAGATACGCAGTATTTT.

This clone showed up just once. The chain recombines TRBV6-5 with TRBJ2-3; perhaps TRBD2 as D (6 bases). Per germline, CDR1 MNHEY and CDR2 SVGAGI. Trimming shortened V by 6 bases and J by 6 bases, and 16 bases separated the two germline ends. CDR3 length equals 14 residues. The CDR3 nucleotides read TGTGCCAGCAGCCGGGGGTCTGCCACCGATACGCAGTATTTT. Protein sequence: CASSRGSATDTQYF.

In its sample, this clone was seen a few times. The V and J genes are TRBV7-2 and TRBJ2-7; weak D call: TRBD2 (6 bases). V was trimmed by 4 bases and J by 3 bases, leaving 13 bases between them. The CDR3 has 14 residues. Germline lookup yields CDR1 SGHTA and CDR2 FQGNSA. The CDR3 DNA follows: TGTGCCAGCAGCTGGGGAGGTTTAAGCTACGAGCAGTACTTC. This sequence encodes CASSWGGLSYEQYF.

This chain connects TRBV7-9 to TRBJ2-5; 11 bases are a match to TRBD1. V shed 6 bases and J 5 bases; nucleotides not matched to a gene: 11. The CDR3 consists of 16 residues. The V gene's germline CDR1 is SEHNR and CDR2 FQNEAQ (reference sequence). CDR3 in amino acids: CASRRRTGGALETQYF. CDR3 bases: TGTGCCAGCAGACGCCGGACAGGGGGCGCCTTGGAGACCCAGTACTTC.

DNA of the CDR3: TGTGCCAGCAGCTTAGTAGTGCCCGAGCAGTACTTC. This translates into CASSLVVPEQYF. The chain joins TRBV7-9 to TRBJ2-7; D remains unclear. Germline V gene data show CDR1 as SEHNR and CDR2 as FQNEAQ (reference sequence). This CDR3 is 12 amino acids long. Trimming took off 1 base at V and 6 bases at J, with 7 bases between the two ends.

The V and J genes are TRBV7-2 and TRBJ2-1; TRBD1 matches 7 bases. The CDR3 runs to 15 residues. The V and J ends lost 0 bases and 4 bases, in that order; junction bases with no gene match: 3. In germline, CDR1 is SGHTA, CDR2 FQGNSA. CDR3 bases: TGTGCCAGCAGCTTAGCCTCGGGACAGTACAATGAGCAGTTCTTC. Protein: CASSLASGQYNEQFF.

The rearrangement joins TRBV9 to TRBJ2-1; D remains ambiguous. V was clipped by 3 bases and J by 3 bases, with 13 bases between them. Germline loops: CDR1 SGDLS, CDR2 YYNGEE. The CDR3 has 15 amino acids. CDR3 nucleotide sequence: TGTGCCAGCAGCGCCGCAGCTTCGATCTACAATGAGCAGTTCTTC. Translated, it gives CASSAAASIYNEQFF. The complete variable domain, with remaining parts taken from reference TRBV9 and TRBJ2-1, reads DSGVTQTPKHLITATGQRVTLRCSPRSGDLSVYWYQQSLDQGLQFLIQYYNGEERAKGNILERFSAQQFPDLHSELNLSSLELGDSALYFCASSAAASIYNEQFFGPGTRLTVL.

The rearrangement joins TRBV7-3 to TRBJ2-5; 9 bases fit TRBD1. The V gene end was trimmed by 0 bases and the J gene end by 5 bases; junction bases not matched to a gene: 10. In germline, CDR1 is SGHTA, CDR2 FQGTGA. There are 17 residues in the CDR3. CDR3 residues: CASSLTGTGTVGETQYF. The CDR3 DNA is TGTGCCAGCAGCTTAACCGGGACAGGGACCGTAGGGGAGACCCAGTACTTC.

The rearrangement uses TRBV29-1 and TRBJ2-5, with TRBD2 identical over 7 bases. The DNA end lines up better with TRBJ2-7; the J call may be wrong. The germline V gene has CDR1 SQVTM and CDR2 ANQGSEA. The CDR3 runs to 13 residues. This CDR3 reads CSVETGGPYEQYF. Here the CDR3 DNA reads TGCAGCGTTGAAACGGGGGGACCCTACGAGCAGTACTTC.